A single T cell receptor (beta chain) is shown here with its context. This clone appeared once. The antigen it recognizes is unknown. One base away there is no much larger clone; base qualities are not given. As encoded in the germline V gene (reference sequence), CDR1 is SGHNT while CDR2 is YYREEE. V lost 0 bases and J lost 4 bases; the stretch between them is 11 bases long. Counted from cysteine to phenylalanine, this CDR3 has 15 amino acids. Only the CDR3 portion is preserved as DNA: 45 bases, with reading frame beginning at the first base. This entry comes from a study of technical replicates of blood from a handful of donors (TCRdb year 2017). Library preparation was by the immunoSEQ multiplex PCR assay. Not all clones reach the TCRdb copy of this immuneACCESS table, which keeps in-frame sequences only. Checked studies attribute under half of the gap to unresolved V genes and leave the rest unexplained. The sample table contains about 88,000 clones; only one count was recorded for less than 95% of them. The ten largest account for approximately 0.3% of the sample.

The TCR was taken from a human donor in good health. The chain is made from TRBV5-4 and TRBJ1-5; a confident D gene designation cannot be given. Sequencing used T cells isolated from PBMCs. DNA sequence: TGTGCCAGCAGCTTGGTCTTCGGTTGGAATCAGCCCCAGCATTTT. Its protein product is CASSLVFGWNQPQHF.